These T cell receptor beta chains were read from a single sample in a study of blood T cell repertoires in COVID-19. Method: immunoSEQ multiplex PCR; TCRdb's copy keeps in-frame clones and lacks some. Among about 80,000 clones listed, around 80% were seen once. Sequencing input: peripheral blood. The receptors were sampled from a man at least 80 years old with acute or convalescent COVID-19. Each CDR3 is given with its conserved first and last residue. D genes are given only for firm matches. The size field is filled for only some rows; it gives once, few, many or a size class.

j_gene | abundance | d_gene | v_gene | CDR3aa | CDR3nt
TRBJ2-1 | few | TRBD2 | TRBV7-8 | CASSTTSGGPREQFF | TGTGCCAGCAGCACCACTAGCGGGGGGCCTCGGGAGCAGTTCTTC
TRBJ1-2 | few | TRBD1 | TRBV28 | CASRHAGQGNANYGYTF | TGTGCCAGCAGACATGCGGGACAGGGGAACGCTAACTATGGCTACACCTTC
TRBJ1-1 | - | TRBD1 | TRBV9 | CASQPTGQGALDDYVFF | TGTGCCAGCCAACCCACCGGACAGGGGGCCCTCGATGATTACGTTTTCTTT
TRBJ1-1 | - | - | TRBV5-5 | CASSSRENTEAFF | TGTGCCAGCAGCTCCAGGGAGAACACTGAAGCTTTCTTT
TRBJ2-3 | few | - | TRBV24-1 | CATSDFWAPDTQYF | TGTGCCACCAGTGATTTCTGGGCCCCGGATACGCAGTATTTT
TRBJ1-3 | - | TRBD1 | TRBV11-1 | CASSPRTGADTIYF | TGTGCCAGCAGCCCAAGGACAGGGGCGGACACCATATATTTT
TRBJ2-1 | - | - | TRBV29-1 | CSAGPRDEQFF | TGCAGCGCCGGTCCTCGAGATGAGCAGTTCTTC
TRBJ2-3 | once | TRBD2 | TRBV5-4 | CASSLTSGGADTQYF | TGTGCCAGCAGCTTGACTAGCGGGGGAGCAGATACGCAGTATTTT
TRBJ1-2 | - | - | TRBV6-5 | CASSTRATFYGYTF | TGTGCCAGCAGTACGAGAGCTACCTTCTATGGCTACACCTTC
TRBJ2-2 | - | TRBD1 | TRBV7-2 | CASSTRTGSPGELFF | TGTGCCAGCAGCACCCGGACAGGGTCCCCCGGGGAGCTGTTTTTT
TRBJ2-7 | - | - | TRBV6-5 | CASSYAQGSYEQYF | TGTGCCAGCAGTTACGCGCAGGGGAGCTACGAGCAGTACTTC
TRBJ2-5 | - | - | TRBV19 | CASSIQAQETQYF | TGTGCCAGTAGTATCCAGGCTCAAGAGACCCAGTACTTC
TRBJ2-7 | few | - | TRBV19 | CASSSSTVSYEQYF | TGTGCCAGTAGTAGCTCTACAGTGTCCTACGAGCAGTACTTC
TRBJ1-1 | - | TRBD1 | TRBV11-2 | CASSPPTGGSSGNEAFF | TGTGCCAGCAGCCCGCCGACAGGGGGCTCGAGTGGTAATGAAGCTTTCTTT
TRBJ2-5 | - | - | TRBV5-1 | CASSLDLETQYF | TGCGCCAGCAGCTTGGACTTGGAGACCCAGTACTTC
TRBJ2-1 | - | - | TRBV24-1 | CATSDFNEQFF | TGTGCCACCAGTGACTTTAATGAGCAGTTCTTC
TRBJ1-1 | - | TRBD1 | TRBV28 | CASSGQGHSEAFF | TGTGCCAGCAGTGGACAGGGGCATAGTGAAGCTTTCTTT
TRBJ1-2 | - | TRBD1 | TRBV2 | CASSETGTGGYGYTF | TGTGCCAGCAGTGAAACAGGGACAGGGGGGTATGGCTACACCTTC
TRBJ2-3 | - | TRBD1 | TRBV29-1 | CSAPDRANTDTQYF | TGCAGCGCGCCGGACAGGGCAAACACAGATACGCAGTATTTT
TRBJ1-4 | once | - | TRBV19 | CASSMSGVNEKLFF | TGTGCCAGTAGTATGTCGGGGGTTAATGAAAAACTGTTTTTT
TRBJ1-4 | - | TRBD1 | TRBV12-5 | CASGWDRGFSANEKLFF | TGTGCTAGTGGCTGGGACAGGGGATTTTCGGCTAATGAAAAACTGTTTTTT
TRBJ2-7 | once | TRBD1 | TRBV27 | CASRAEGLGRGQGSYEQYF | TGTGCCAGCAGAGCAGAGGGCCTTGGGAGGGGACAGGGATCCTACGAGCAGTACTTC
TRBJ1-4 | - | TRBD1 | TRBV19 | CASSIATGDGEKLFF | TGTGCCAGTAGTATAGCGACAGGGGATGGGGAAAAACTGTTTTTT
TRBJ1-2 | - | - | TRBV27 | CASSPEIDGFYGYTF | TGTGCCAGCAGTCCGGAAATCGACGGGTTCTATGGCTACACCTTC
TRBJ1-1 | - | TRBD1 | TRBV6-1 | CASSEMGQGTAFF | TGTGCCAGCAGTGAAATGGGACAGGGGACTGCTTTCTTT
TRBJ2-5 | - | - | TRBV29-1 | CSVSAGETQYF | TGCAGCGTTTCTGCCGGAGAGACCCAGTACTTC
TRBJ2-3 | - | TRBD2 | TRBV7-3 | CASKKTSGADTQYF | TGTGCCAGCAAGAAGACTAGCGGGGCGGATACGCAGTATTTT
TRBJ2-7 | - | - | TRBV5-1 | CASSLFLGSSYEQYF | TGCGCCAGCAGCTTGTTTTTGGGGAGCTCCTACGAGCAGTACTTC
TRBJ1-5 | - | TRBD1 | TRBV19 | CASTGDRGRIRYQPQHF | TGTGCCAGTACTGGGGACAGGGGGCGTATTCGGTATCAGCCCCAGCATTTT
TRBJ1-1 | - | - | TRBV9 | CASSLLTGEAFF | TGTGCCAGCAGCTTGCTGACAGGTGAAGCTTTCTTT
TRBJ2-7 | - | TRBD1 | TRBV19 | CASTPWTGSHEQYF | TGTGCCAGTACCCCTTGGACAGGTTCCCACGAGCAGTACTTC
TRBJ1-3 | - | - | TRBV7-9 | CASRRGGESGNTIYF | TGTGCCAGCAGGAGAGGCGGGGAGTCTGGAAACACCATATATTTT
TRBJ2-5 | - | - | TRBV19 | CASTGGDRETQYF | TGTGCCAGTACCGGCGGGGATAGGGAGACCCAGTACTTC
TRBJ1-4 | - | - | TRBV7-5 | CARSPRDFEKLFF | TGTGCCAGAAGCCCGAGAGACTTTGAAAAACTGTTTTTT
TRBJ1-1 | once | - | TRBV5-8 | CASSLGGRRNTEAFF | TGTGCCAGCAGCTTGGGGGGGCGCCGGAACACTGAAGCTTTCTTT
TRBJ2-3 | - | TRBD1 | TRBV4-2 | CASSQDGTGGGDTQYF | TGTGCCAGCAGCCAAGATGGGACAGGGGGCGGAGATACGCAGTATTTT
TRBJ1-5 | - | - | TRBV6-6 | CASSRRQGSQPQHF | TGTGCCAGCAGCCGTCGGCAGGGCAGTCAGCCCCAGCATTTT
TRBJ1-4 | - | TRBD1 | TRBV7-9 | CASSAAGRGDEKLFF | TGTGCCAGCAGCGCGGCCGGCAGGGGGGACGAAAAACTGTTTTTT
TRBJ1-6 | - | TRBD1 | TRBV5-6 | CASSLRDSRNSPLHF | TGTGCCAGCAGCCTTCGGGACAGTAGAAATTCACCCCTCCACTTT
TRBJ2-3 | - | - | TRBV7-3 | CASSPPGHGTDTQYF | TGTGCCAGCAGCCCTCCGGGACACGGCACAGATACGCAGTATTTT
TRBJ1-4 | - | - | TRBV7-2 | CASSLLGGEKLFF | TGTGCCAGCAGCTTGCTGGGAGGAGAAAAACTGTTTTTT
TRBJ1-6 | - | - | TRBV5-1 | CASSQGRGNSPLHF | TGCGCCAGCAGCCAAGGGAGAGGGAATTCACCCCTCCACTTT
TRBJ1-1 | - | - | TRBV5-1 | CASSLDSTDTEAFF | TGCGCCAGCAGCTTGGACAGCACCGACACTGAAGCTTTCTTT
TRBJ1-2 | few | - | TRBV4-1 | CASSQPREQIAYGYTF | TGCGCCAGCAGCCAACCTCGGGAACAGATCGCTTATGGCTACACCTTC
TRBJ2-2 | - | - | TRBV2 | CASKSFQTGELFF | TGTGCCAGCAAGTCTTTTCAGACCGGGGAGCTGTTTTTT
TRBJ1-6 | - | - | TRBV4-1 | CASSQDTRSGGSSYNSPLHF | TGCGCCAGCAGCCAAGATACTCGAAGTGGGGGCAGCTCCTATAATTCACCCCTCCACTTT
TRBJ1-2 | - | - | TRBV29-1 | CSVDSRGNYGYTF | TGCAGCGTTGACAGTAGAGGAAACTATGGCTACACCTTC
TRBJ2-7 | few | TRBD1 | TRBV6-5 | CASVPGQGYEQYF | TGTGCCAGCGTACCGGGACAGGGCTACGAGCAGTACTTC
TRBJ1-2 | once | TRBD1 | TRBV7-9 | CASSLAGTAEDYGYTF | TGTGCCAGCAGCTTAGCGGGGACAGCCGAGGACTATGGCTACACCTTC
TRBJ2-3 | - | - | TRBV27 | CASSFTGRAQYF | TGTGCCAGCAGTTTTACAGGGAGGGCGCAGTATTTT
TRBJ1-1 | - | TRBD1 | TRBV19 | CASKSLRQGNTEAFF | TGTGCCAGTAAGTCCCTCAGACAGGGGAACACTGAAGCTTTCTTT
TRBJ1-5 | once | TRBD1 | TRBV2 | CASSSRDRGASNQPQHF | TGTGCCAGCAGTTCCCGGGACAGGGGAGCGAGCAATCAGCCCCAGCATTTT
TRBJ2-2 | - | - | TRBV5-4 | CASTPDNTNTGELFF | TGTGCCAGCACCCCAGACAACACCAACACCGGGGAGCTGTTTTTT
TRBJ2-4 | - | - | TRBV19 | CASSRGDFSQIQYF | TGTGCCAGTAGTCGAGGGGACTTTTCGCAGATTCAGTACTTC
TRBJ2-2 | - | - | TRBV5-8 | CASSPRRGKTGELFF | TGTGCCAGCAGCCCCCGGCGAGGGAAGACCGGGGAGCTGTTTTTT
TRBJ2-1 | few | TRBD2 | TRBV6-5 | CASRRLAGQGNEQFF | TGTGCCAGCAGGAGACTAGCGGGCCAAGGGAATGAGCAGTTCTTC